This TCR beta chain was documented in a study of T cell repertoires in cytomegalovirus infection. Study-wide context: Matching HLA type, along with CMV infection, was indicated by public TCR beta signatures.

Each CDR3 protein gets one entry after TCRdb re-called the reads with MiXCR. The sample has roughly 300,000 distinct CDR3 sequences, under 30% seen once. Note on this clonotype: The target antigen is unknown.

Study findings and constraints: CMV-specific HLA-C-restricted TCR beta clonotypes dominated the ex vivo response.

There are 13 residues in the CDR3. The germline CDR1 and CDR2 sequences are SGHNT and YYREEE (reference sequence). J lost 6 bases, V lost 7 bases, and 7 bases had no gene match. This TCR was recovered from a human donor in good health (CMV status not recorded). Some clones in this sample may be carry-over from other donors' samples. The rearrangement links TRBV5-4 to TRBJ2-1, with TRBD1 matching over 7 bases. Source material: PBMCs. This chain's CDR3 is CASSRQGRNEQFF. CDR3 DNA sequence: TGTGCCAGCTCCCGACAGGGACGCAATGAGCAGTTCTTC.